This T cell receptor beta chain was captured in a study of T cell responses to AZD1222 COVID-19 vaccine. General study points: Sampled repertoires all dated from after the peak T cell response. A reported finding is that nearly half of spike-specific TCRs target unmutated variant regions. After two AZD1222 doses, spike-specific TCR breadth and depth rose versus day 0.

Sequencing used immunoSEQ multiplex PCR; TCRdb keeps in-frame clones, though not all of them. The sample consists of approximately 100,000 clones, roughly 85% of them appearing once. Worth noting for this clone: Antigen: not known.

Germline CDR1 and CDR2: MDHEN and SYDVKM. V shed 3 bases and J shed 3 bases, with 24 bases lying between them. The CDR3 loop spans 19 amino acids. Timing groups of about 4 and about 12 weeks for second doses were pooled. The receptor comes from an adult who received the AZD1222 COVID-19 vaccine. The genes are TRBV28 and TRBJ2-1; no clear D. Here the sequenced sample was peripheral blood, taken 28 days after the second AZD1222 dose. CDR3 DNA sequence: TGTGCCAGCAGTTTTAGTTTTATCAGGACCGATGCTTTCTACAATGAGCAGTTCTTC. It specifies CASSFSFIRTDAFYNEQFF.